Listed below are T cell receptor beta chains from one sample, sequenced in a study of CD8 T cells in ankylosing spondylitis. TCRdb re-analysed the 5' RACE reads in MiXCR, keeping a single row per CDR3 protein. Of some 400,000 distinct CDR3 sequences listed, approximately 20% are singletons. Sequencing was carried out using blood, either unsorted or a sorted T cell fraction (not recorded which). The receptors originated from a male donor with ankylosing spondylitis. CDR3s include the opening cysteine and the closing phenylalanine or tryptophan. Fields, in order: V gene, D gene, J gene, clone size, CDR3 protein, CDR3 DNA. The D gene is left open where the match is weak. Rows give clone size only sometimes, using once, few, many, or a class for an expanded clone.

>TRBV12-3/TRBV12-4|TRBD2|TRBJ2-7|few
CASSFISGNFYEQYF
TGTGCCAGCAGTTTTATAAGCGGGAACTTCTACGAGCAGTACTTC
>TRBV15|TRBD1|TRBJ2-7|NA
CATSRWEAGQGYEQYF
TGTGCCACCAGCAGATGGGAGGCGGGACAGGGCTACGAGCAGTACTTC
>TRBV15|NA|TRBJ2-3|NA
CATAAGGDTDTQYF
TGTGCCACCGCCGCGGGCGGGGACACAGATACGCAGTATTTT
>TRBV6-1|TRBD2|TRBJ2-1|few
CASSESASGLPYNEQFF
TGTGCCAGCAGTGAATCGGCTAGCGGCCTCCCCTACAATGAGCAGTTCTTC
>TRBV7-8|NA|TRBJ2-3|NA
CASSLDVLPTLTDTQYF
TGTGCCAGCAGCTTAGACGTACTACCGACCCTCACAGATACGCAGTATTTT
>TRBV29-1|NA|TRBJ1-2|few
CSISGVRGYTF
TGCAGCATTTCAGGGGTTCGGGGCTACACCTTC
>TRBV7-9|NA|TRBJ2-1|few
CASSSSTGTNYNEQFF
TGTGCCAGCAGCTCATCCACCGGGACAAACTACAATGAGCAGTTCTTC
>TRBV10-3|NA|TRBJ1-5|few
CAITQTDSNQPQHF
TGTGCCATCACCCAGACAGATAGCAATCAGCCCCAGCATTTT
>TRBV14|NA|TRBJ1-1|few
CASSQVRGRTEAFF
TGTGCCAGCAGCCAAGTCAGGGGCAGGACTGAAGCTTTCTTT
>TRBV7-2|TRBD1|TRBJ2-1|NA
CASSSLRGREQFF
TGTGCCAGCAGCTCGCTCAGGGGGCGTGAGCAGTTCTTC
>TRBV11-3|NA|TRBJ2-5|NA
CASSLVAGADQTQYF
TGTGCCAGCAGCTTAGTCGCAGGGGCGGATCAGACCCAGTACTTC
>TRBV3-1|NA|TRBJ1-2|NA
CASRPRGAGNYTF
TGTGCCAGCAGGCCCCGCGGGGCGGGGAACTACACCTTC
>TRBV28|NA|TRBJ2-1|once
CASSDGIRDEQFF
TGTGCCAGCAGTGACGGGATCCGCGATGAGCAGTTCTTC
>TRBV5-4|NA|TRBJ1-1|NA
CASSFDRYNTEAFF
TGTGCCAGCAGCTTTGACCGTTACAACACTGAAGCTTTCTTT
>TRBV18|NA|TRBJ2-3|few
CASSPADSTLDTQYF
TGTGCCAGCTCACCCGCGGACAGTACATTAGATACGCAGTATTTT
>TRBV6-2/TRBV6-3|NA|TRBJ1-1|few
CASFPRDTTPEAFF
TGTGCCAGCTTCCCCCGGGACACCACACCTGAAGCTTTCTTT
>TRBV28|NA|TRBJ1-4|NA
CASSEGRDEKLFF
TGTGCCAGCAGTGAGGGTAGAGACGAAAAACTGTTTTTT
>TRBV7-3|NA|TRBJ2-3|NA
CASTSPGLDTQYF
TGTGCCAGCACGTCCCCTGGGCTAGATACGCAGTATTTT
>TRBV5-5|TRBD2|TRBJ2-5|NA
CASSLPLAGGETQYF
TGTGCCAGCAGCTTGCCCCTAGCGGGAGGGGAGACCCAGTACTTC
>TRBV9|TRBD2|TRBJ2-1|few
CASSPQGLAGVNRGSYNEQFF
TGTGCCAGCAGCCCCCAGGGACTAGCGGGAGTCAATCGGGGTTCCTACAATGAGCAGTTCTTC
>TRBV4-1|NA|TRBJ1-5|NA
CASSPSTDQPQHF
TGCGCCAGCAGCCCTAGTACCGATCAGCCCCAGCATTTT
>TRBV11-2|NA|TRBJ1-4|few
CASSFVGAGTNEKLFF
TGTGCCAGCAGCTTCGTGGGCGCAGGGACTAATGAAAAACTGTTTTTT